Listed here is a single T cell receptor (beta chain). What it recognizes is unknown. The data belong to a study of CD4 T cells in relation to SARS-CoV-2 and coronaviruses. Study-wide results and limits: Monoreactive clones expanded significantly more to SARS-CoV-2 than crossreactive clones did.

CEF-cultured naive and memory CD4+ T cell DNA got survey-level sequencing. TCRdb keeps only in-frame clones here, not all; method: immunoSEQ multiplex PCR. The table has about 35,000 clones, around 83% seen once; the top ten hold 6.5% to 8%. This clonotype was sampled from an adult with COVID-19. Input material: naive CD4+ T cells from PBMCs, cultured in vitro. This sample's subset: naive CD4+ T cells isolated by negative enrichment.

The CDR3 loop is CASSQDPTGTEAFF. CDR3 sequence (DNA): TGTGCCAGCAGCCAAGACCCAACAGGGACTGAAGCTTTCTTT. This chain uses TRBV3-1 (or the pseudogene TRBV3-2) with TRBJ1-1, with D possibly being TRBD1 (6 bases). Germline V gene sequence: CDR1 LGHDT, CDR2 YNNKEL (reference sequence). The CDR3 is made up of 14 amino acids. Deletions cut 0 bases from V and 5 bases from J, with 10 bases between.